Listed below are T cell receptor beta chains from one sample, sequenced in a study of T cells in Graves' hyperthyroidism and ophthalmopathy. In TCRdb, the multiplex PCR reads were re-called with MiXCR into one record per CDR3 protein. The sample has roughly 740,000 distinct CDR3 sequences; 16% are singletons. Sequenced input: blood. These receptors all stem from a man aged 18 to 35 with Graves' hyperthyroidism. The conserved cysteine and the conserved F or W are not part of the CDR3 here.

>TRBJ2-7|TRBV3-1
ASSHTWGLADSYEQY
>TRBJ2-7|TRBV25-1
ASSVAQGDEQY
>TRBJ2-7|TRBV2
ASRTGTGSYEQY
>TRBJ1-2|TRBV4-1
ASSQSTPGTTNNYGYT
>TRBJ1-5|TRBV9
ASSATTDYQPQH
>TRBJ2-5|TRBV28
ASTQRRESETQY
>TRBJ1-1|TRBV5-8
ASSLVAGANTEAF
>TRBJ2-5|TRBV28
ASSPASGRVTQY
>TRBJ2-7|TRBV19
ASSIRQREDHEQY
>TRBJ2-1|TRBV6-1
ASSRPLAGGSYNEQF
>TRBJ2-3|TRBV24-1
ATSDRRDFSTDTQY
>TRBJ1-1|TRBV30
AWSGQRNTEAF
>TRBJ2-7|TRBV29-1
SVDSSYEQY
>TRBJ2-7|TRBV7-9
ASTPTGSYEQY
>TRBJ2-3|TRBV7-2
ASRQLGTDTQY
>TRBJ2-2|TRBV2
ASSSLWDRTDDTGELF
>TRBJ2-3|TRBV5-8
ASSQIGLHTQY
>TRBJ2-5|TRBV7-8
ASSFYSAQETQY
>TRBJ2-3|TRBV7-2
ASGRDHPPQY
>TRBJ2-4|TRBV28
ASSLWTGLAKNIQY
>TRBJ2-7|TRBV27
ASSLSGLATNYEQY
>TRBJ1-2|TRBV6-2/TRBV6-3
ASSYGRYKGNVGYT
>TRBJ2-7|TRBV12-3/TRBV12-4
ASSLGGTGLYEQY
>TRBJ2-2|TRBV7-3
ASSLMGWADTGELF
>TRBJ2-5|TRBV28
AARGNQETQY
>TRBJ1-1|TRBV6-2/TRBV6-3
ASSDQVSEAF
>TRBJ2-1|TRBV20-1
SAREDALGVYNEQF
>TRBJ2-3|TRBV12-3/TRBV12-4
ASSHSGASTDTQY
>TRBJ1-4|TRBV19
ASSIARQWEKLS
>TRBJ2-7|TRBV2
ASIVGPAYEQY
>TRBJ2-5|TRBV28
ASSLLAGAQETQY
>TRBJ1-1|TRBV7-2
ASSFRRGANTEAF
>TRBJ2-1|TRBV28
ASSFGGLAGGGNEQF
>TRBJ2-5|TRBV20-1
SAGTGPQETQY
>TRBJ2-2|TRBV14
ASSRTSGRAEPF
>TRBJ2-7|TRBV20-1
SAAGTGHFSYEQY